This T cell receptor (beta chain) appears in the sequencing data of a study of CD8+ T cells in alopecia areata. Overall study: A 6-month period off drug followed tofacitinib, which lasted 6 to 18 months.

The germline V gene encodes CDR1 SGHAT and CDR2 FQNNGV. V gave up 3 bases and J gave up 4 bases, with 7 bases separating them. The length of the CDR3 is 12 residues. Treatment reported: oral pan-JAK inhibitor, 5-10 mg twice daily. Peripheral blood, together with lesional scalp punch biopsies, was collected from alopecia areata patients. Following extraction, RNA underwent reverse transcription to cDNA, which served as the sequencing template. Here immunoSEQ multiplex PCR was the method, and the copy in TCRdb shows in-frame clones only, minus some. The table shows roughly 190,000 clones, with roughly three fifths occurring only once. Study-wide results and limits: In scalp, tofacitinib significantly decreased clonality and expanded CD8+ clones among the top 100. For lesional scalp, especially alopecia totalis/universalis, clonality was higher than in normal scalp.

In regard to this clone: No antigen is known for it.

The sequences come from CD4+ T cells sorted from blood, collected at week 4, from a patient treated with tofacitinib. The source is a human donor with alopecia areata. V is TRBV11-2 and J is TRBJ2-7; no reliable D call. CDR3 nucleotide sequence: TGTGCCAGCAGCTTGGGATCATACGAGCAGTACTTC. Translated: CASSLGSYEQYF. The whole variable domain, remainder taken from reference TRBV11-2 and TRBJ2-7, is EAGVAQSPRYKIIEKRQSVAFWCNPISGHATLYWYQQILGQGPKLLIQFQNNGVVDDSQLPKDRFSAERLKGVDSTLKIQPAKLEDSAVYLCASSLGSYEQYFGPGTRLTVT.